This record looks at one T cell receptor (beta chain) sequence and its context. Its specificity is unknown. The data derive from a study of T cell responses to AZD1222 COVID-19 vaccine. Study-wide context: Second doses were pooled across both intervals (about 4 or about 12 weeks).

Sequencing used immunoSEQ multiplex PCR; TCRdb keeps in-frame clones, though not all of them. The sample has about 110,000 clones; more than 70% are singletons. Study results and caveats: Donors were largely white British and mainly female; clonal diversity was possibly underestimated. None of the repertoires were sampled until the peak T cell response had passed. Nearly half of spike-specific TCRs reportedly target variant regions that are unmutated in the B.1.351 and B.1.1.7 variants.

Sequences were derived from peripheral blood, sampled on day 0 of AZD1222 vaccination. The source is an adult in good health.

CDR3 sequence (DNA): TGTGCCAGCAGTACGTGGGGGCAGCCCCAGCATTTT. It translates to CASSTWGQPQHF. The chain is built from TRBV28 and TRBJ1-5; D may be TRBD1 (5 bases). The V end was cut by 5 bases, the J end by 7 bases, with 9 bases between. Germline lookup yields CDR1 MDHEN and CDR2 SYDVKM. This CDR3 has 12 residues.